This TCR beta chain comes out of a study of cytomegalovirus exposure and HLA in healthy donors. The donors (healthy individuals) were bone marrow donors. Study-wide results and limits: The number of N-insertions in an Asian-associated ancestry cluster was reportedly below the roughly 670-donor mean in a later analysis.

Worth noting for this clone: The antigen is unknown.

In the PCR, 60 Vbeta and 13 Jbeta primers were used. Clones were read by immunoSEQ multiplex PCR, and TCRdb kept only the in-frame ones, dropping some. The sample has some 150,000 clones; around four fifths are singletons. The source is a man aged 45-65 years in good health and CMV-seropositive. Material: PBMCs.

The CDR3 sequence is CASSWSGRQSTDTQYF. In DNA, the CDR3 is TGTGCCAGCAGCTGGAGCGGGAGGCAAAGCACAGATACGCAGTATTTT. The chain recombines TRBV7-3 with TRBJ2-3; TRBD2 matches at 9 bases. Trimming took 4 bases from V and 0 from J; bases not matched to a gene: 5. The germline gives CDR1 SGHTA, CDR2 FQGTGA. The length of the CDR3 is 16 residues.